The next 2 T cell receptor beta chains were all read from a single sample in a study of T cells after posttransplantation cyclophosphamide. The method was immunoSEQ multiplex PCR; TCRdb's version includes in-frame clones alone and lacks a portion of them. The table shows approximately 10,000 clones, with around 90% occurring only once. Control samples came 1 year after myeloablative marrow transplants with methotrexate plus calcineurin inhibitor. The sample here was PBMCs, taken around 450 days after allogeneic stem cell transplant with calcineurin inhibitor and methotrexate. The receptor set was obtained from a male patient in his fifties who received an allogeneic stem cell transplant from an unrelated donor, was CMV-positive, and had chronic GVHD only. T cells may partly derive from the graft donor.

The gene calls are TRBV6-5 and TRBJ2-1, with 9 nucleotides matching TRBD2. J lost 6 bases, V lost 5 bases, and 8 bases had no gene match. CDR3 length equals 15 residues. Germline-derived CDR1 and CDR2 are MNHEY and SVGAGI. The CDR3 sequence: CASSHGAGGINEQFF. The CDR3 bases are TGTGCCAGCAGTCACGGGGCGGGGGGGATCAATGAGCAGTTCTTC.

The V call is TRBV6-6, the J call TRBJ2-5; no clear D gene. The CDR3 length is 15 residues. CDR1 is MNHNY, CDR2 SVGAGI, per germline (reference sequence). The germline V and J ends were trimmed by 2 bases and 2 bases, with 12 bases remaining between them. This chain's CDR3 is CASSYTGGSQETQYF. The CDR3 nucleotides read TGTGCCAGCAGTTACACCGGCGGTTCGCAAGAGACCCAGTACTTC.